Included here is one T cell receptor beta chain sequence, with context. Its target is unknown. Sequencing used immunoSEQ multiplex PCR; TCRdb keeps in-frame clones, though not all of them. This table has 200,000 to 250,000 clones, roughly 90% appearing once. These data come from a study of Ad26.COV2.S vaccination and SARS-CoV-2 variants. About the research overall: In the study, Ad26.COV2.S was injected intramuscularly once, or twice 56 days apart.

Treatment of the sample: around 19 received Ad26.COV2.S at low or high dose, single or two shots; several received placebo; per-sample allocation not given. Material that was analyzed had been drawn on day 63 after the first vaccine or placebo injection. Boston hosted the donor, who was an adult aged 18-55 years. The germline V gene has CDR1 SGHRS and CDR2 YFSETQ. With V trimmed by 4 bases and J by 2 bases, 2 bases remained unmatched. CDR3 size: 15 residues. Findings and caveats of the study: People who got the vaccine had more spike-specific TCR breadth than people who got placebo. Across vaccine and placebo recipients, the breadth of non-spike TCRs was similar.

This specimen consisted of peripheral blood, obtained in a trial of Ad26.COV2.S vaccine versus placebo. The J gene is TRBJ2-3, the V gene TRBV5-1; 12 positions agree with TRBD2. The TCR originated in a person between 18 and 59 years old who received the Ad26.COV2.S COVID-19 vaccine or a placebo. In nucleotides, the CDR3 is TGCGCCAGCAGCAGACTAGCGGGAGACACAGATACGCAGTATTTT. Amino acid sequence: CASSRLAGDTDTQYF. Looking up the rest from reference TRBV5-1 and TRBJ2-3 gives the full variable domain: KAGVTQTPRYLIKTRGQQVTLSCSPISGHRSVSWYQQTPGQGLQFLFEYFSETQRNKGNFPGRFSGRQFSNSRSEMNVSTLELGDSALYLCASSRLAGDTDTQYFGPGTRLTVL.